A selection of T cell receptor beta chains follows, all from one sample in a study of Graves' ophthalmopathy and Graves' hyperthyroidism. Using its own MiXCR run on the multiplex PCR reads, TCRdb lists one record per CDR3 protein. This table has over 450,000 distinct CDR3 sequences, approximately 14% appearing once. Sample: blood. These TCRs come from a woman in her 30s with Graves' ophthalmopathy. Both conserved end residues are part of each CDR3. D genes are given only for firm matches. The size entry is marked missing in some rows and otherwise reads once, few, many or a size class.

-,TRBV7-9,-,TRBJ1-3,CASSLAAVSGNTIYF,TGTGCCAGCAGCTTAGCGGCAGTCTCTGGAAACACCATATATTTT
many,TRBV29-1,-,TRBJ1-2,CSVDKGANYGYTF,TGCAGCGTTGATAAGGGAGCTAACTATGGCTACACCTTC
many,TRBV27,-,TRBJ2-7,CASSLQGSDEQYF,TGTGCCAGCAGTTTACAGGGAAGCGACGAGCAGTACTTC
many,TRBV30,TRBD1,TRBJ2-7,CAWSQGAHEQYF,TGTGCCTGGTCACAGGGGGCTCACGAGCAGTACTTC
-,TRBV12-3/TRBV12-4,TRBD1,TRBJ1-1,CASVRQGNTEAFF,TGTGCCAGCGTCCGACAGGGCAACACTGAAGCTTTCTTT
few,TRBV7-2,-,TRBJ2-2,CASSPGRQNTGELFF,TGTGCCAGCAGCCCGGGACGGCAGAACACCGGGGAGCTGTTTTTT
-,TRBV12-5,-,TRBJ2-7,CASGLVAGIGGEQYF,TGTGCTAGTGGTTTGGTAGCGGGCATTGGCGGAGAGCAGTACTTC
-,TRBV30,-,TRBJ1-2,CAWSLVQGSGYTF,TGTGCCTGGAGTTTGGTGCAGGGGAGTGGCTACACCTTC
-,TRBV5-1,TRBD2,TRBJ2-7,CSSSLSLAGGEQYF,TGCTCCAGCAGCTTGAGTCTAGCGGGAGGCGAGCAGTACTTC
-,TRBV20-1,-,TRBJ1-1,CSAPRSEQTEAFF,TGCAGTGCTCCTAGGTCGGAGCAAACTGAAGCTTTCTTT
many,TRBV30,-,TRBJ2-7,CAWSFTSYEQYF,TGTGCCTGGAGTTTTACCAGTTACGAGCAGTACTTC
many,TRBV7-3,TRBD2,TRBJ2-2,CASSSSRLAGNTGELFF,TGTGCCAGCAGCTCGAGTAGACTAGCGGGAAACACCGGGGAGCTGTTTTTT
-,TRBV12-5,-,TRBJ1-1,CASGLAFSRKGFRTEAFF,TGTGCTAGTGGTTTGGCTTTCTCGAGAAAGGGGTTTCGAACTGAAGCTTTCTTT
many,TRBV7-2,-,TRBJ2-2,CASSLTGVSTGELFF,TGTGCCAGCAGCTTAACGGGAGTGAGCACCGGGGAGCTGTTTTTT
many,TRBV6-5,TRBD1,TRBJ1-1,CASSQNPGQGDPEAFF,TGTGCCAGCAGCCAAAACCCGGGACAGGGGGATCCTGAAGCTTTCTTT
many,TRBV7-2,TRBD1,TRBJ1-1,CASSYYDRDEAFF,TGTGCCAGCAGTTACTACGACAGGGATGAAGCTTTCTTT
many,TRBV6-2/TRBV6-3,TRBD2,TRBJ2-2,CASSPLAGGYTGELFF,TGTGCCAGCAGCCCCCTAGCGGGGGGGTACACCGGGGAGCTGTTTTTT
-,TRBV3-1,-,TRBJ2-4,CASSLHRDKNIKYF,TGTGCCAGCAGCCTTCACAGGGATAAAAACATTAAGTACTTC
few,TRBV11-1,TRBD2,TRBJ2-2,CASSLRRGYTGELFF,TGTGCCAGCAGCTTACGGCGGGGGTACACCGGGGAGCTGTTTTTT
-,TRBV27,-,TRBJ2-7,CASSFGGASSHEQYF,TGTGCCAGCAGTTTTGGGGGCGCGAGTTCCCACGAGCAGTACTTC
many,TRBV28,-,TRBJ1-6,CASSKVKYNSPLHF,TGTGCCAGCAGCAAAGTAAAATACAATTCACCCCTCCACTTT
many,TRBV15,TRBD1,TRBJ2-2,CATSRRQGVPGELFF,TGTGCCACCAGCAGGCGACAGGGGGTCCCCGGGGAGCTGTTTTTT
many,TRBV9,-,TRBJ1-2,CASSVVAASYGYTF,TGTGCCAGCAGCGTAGTCGCAGCCTCCTATGGCTACACCTTC
many,TRBV7-2,-,TRBJ1-5,CASSLGPAGQPQHF,TGTGCCAGCAGCTTAGGCCCGGCGGGTCAGCCCCAGCATTTT